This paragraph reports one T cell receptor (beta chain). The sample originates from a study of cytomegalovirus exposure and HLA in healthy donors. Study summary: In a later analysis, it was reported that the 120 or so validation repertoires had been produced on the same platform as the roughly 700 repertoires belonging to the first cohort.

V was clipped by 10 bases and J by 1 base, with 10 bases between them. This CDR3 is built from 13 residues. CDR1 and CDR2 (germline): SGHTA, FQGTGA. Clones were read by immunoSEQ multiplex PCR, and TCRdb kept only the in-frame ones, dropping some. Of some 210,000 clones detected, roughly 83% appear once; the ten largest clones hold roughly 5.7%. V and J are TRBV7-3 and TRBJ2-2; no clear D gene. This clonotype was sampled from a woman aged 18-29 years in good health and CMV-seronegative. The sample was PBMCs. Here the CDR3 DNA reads TGTGCCACCTCGCTGGGGAACACCGGGGAGCTGTTTTTT. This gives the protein CATSLGNTGELFF.